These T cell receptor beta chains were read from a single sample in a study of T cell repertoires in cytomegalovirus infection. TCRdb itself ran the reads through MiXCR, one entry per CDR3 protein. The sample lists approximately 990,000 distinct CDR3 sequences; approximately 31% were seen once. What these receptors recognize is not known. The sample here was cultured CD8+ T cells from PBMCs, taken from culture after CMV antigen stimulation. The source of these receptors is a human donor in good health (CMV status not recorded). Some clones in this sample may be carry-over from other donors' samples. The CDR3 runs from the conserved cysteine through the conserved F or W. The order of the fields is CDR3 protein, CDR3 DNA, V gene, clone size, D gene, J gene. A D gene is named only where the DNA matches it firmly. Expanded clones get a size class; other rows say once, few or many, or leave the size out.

cdr3_aa: CASSPGLAGDTGELFF
cdr3_nt: TGTGCCAGCAGCCCCGGACTAGCGGGGGACACCGGGGAGCTGTTTTTT
v_call: TRBV3-1
clone_size: NA
d_call: TRBD2
j_call: TRBJ2-2

cdr3_aa: CASTLGSTYNEQFF
cdr3_nt: TGTGCCAGCACCCTTGGCTCTACTTACAATGAGCAGTTCTTC
v_call: TRBV5-6
clone_size: NA
d_call: NA
j_call: TRBJ2-1

cdr3_aa: CATSDLHVGVKQFF
cdr3_nt: TGTGCCACCAGTGATTTGCATGTGGGGGTAAAACAGTTCTTC
v_call: TRBV24-1
clone_size: NA
d_call: NA
j_call: TRBJ2-1

cdr3_aa: CASSPGTGVAEQFF
cdr3_nt: TGTGCCAGCAGCCCCGGGACAGGGGTAGCTGAGCAGTTCTTC
v_call: TRBV7-9
clone_size: many
d_call: TRBD1
j_call: TRBJ2-1

cdr3_aa: CASSEEAAWGTGELFF
cdr3_nt: TGTGCCAGCAGTGAAGAGGCCGCCTGGGGGACCGGGGAGCTGTTTTTT
v_call: TRBV2
clone_size: NA
d_call: NA
j_call: TRBJ2-2

cdr3_aa: CATRLEGTEAFF
cdr3_nt: TGTGCCACCAGGCTCGAAGGCACTGAAGCTTTCTTT
v_call: TRBV19
clone_size: few
d_call: NA
j_call: TRBJ1-1

cdr3_aa: CASSSLGTGTIRTTEAFF
cdr3_nt: TGTGCCAGCAGTTCGCTCGGGACAGGGACTATTAGAACGACTGAAGCTTTCTTT
v_call: TRBV12-3/TRBV12-4
clone_size: few
d_call: TRBD1
j_call: TRBJ1-1

cdr3_aa: CASSKGAGEETQYF
cdr3_nt: TGCGCCAGCAGTAAGGGGGCCGGTGAGGAGACCCAGTACTTC
v_call: TRBV10-1
clone_size: NA
d_call: TRBD1
j_call: TRBJ2-5

cdr3_aa: CASSYGIGQGATQYF
cdr3_nt: TGTGCCAGCAGTTATGGGATTGGACAGGGGGCGACGCAGTATTTT
v_call: TRBV27
clone_size: once
d_call: TRBD1
j_call: TRBJ2-3

cdr3_aa: CASSPASSGETQYF
cdr3_nt: TGTGCCAGCAGCCCGGCTTCTAGCGGAGAGACCCAGTACTTC
v_call: TRBV13
clone_size: NA
d_call: TRBD2
j_call: TRBJ2-5

cdr3_aa: CASSQKGPPYDTQYF
cdr3_nt: TGTGCCAGCAGCCAAAAGGGGCCTCCTTACGATACGCAGTATTTT
v_call: TRBV3-1
clone_size: NA
d_call: NA
j_call: TRBJ2-3

cdr3_aa: CASSHAGTPNTGELFF
cdr3_nt: TGTGCCAGCAGTCACGCCGGGACACCGAACACCGGGGAGCTGTTTTTT
v_call: TRBV6-1
clone_size: few
d_call: NA
j_call: TRBJ2-2

cdr3_aa: CASRLLGQGGYEQYF
cdr3_nt: TGTGCCAGCAGACTCCTTGGACAGGGAGGATACGAGCAGTACTTC
v_call: TRBV27
clone_size: few
d_call: TRBD1
j_call: TRBJ2-7

cdr3_aa: CSVEDLRTEAFF
cdr3_nt: TGCAGCGTTGAAGATCTGCGGACTGAAGCTTTCTTT
v_call: TRBV29-1
clone_size: few
d_call: NA
j_call: TRBJ1-1

cdr3_aa: CASSPRDTTYNEQFF
cdr3_nt: TGCGCCAGCAGCCCCCGGGACACGACCTACAATGAGCAGTTCTTC
v_call: TRBV4-1
clone_size: NA
d_call: NA
j_call: TRBJ2-1

cdr3_aa: CASSSPSTGDSYNEQFF
cdr3_nt: TGTGCCAGCAGCTCACCATCCACAGGGGACTCCTACAATGAGCAGTTCTTC
v_call: TRBV7-9
clone_size: few
d_call: TRBD1
j_call: TRBJ2-1

cdr3_aa: CAISPEGHLNQPQHF
cdr3_nt: TGTGCCATCAGTCCGGAGGGACACCTAAATCAGCCCCAGCATTTT
v_call: TRBV10-3
clone_size: few
d_call: NA
j_call: TRBJ1-5

cdr3_aa: CASSRFSSGGEETQYF
cdr3_nt: TGCGCCAGCAGCCGGTTCTCTAGCGGGGGTGAAGAGACCCAGTACTTC
v_call: TRBV4-1
clone_size: NA
d_call: TRBD2
j_call: TRBJ2-5

cdr3_aa: CASSQDSTGGQETQYF
cdr3_nt: TGTGCCAGCAGCCAAGATTCGACAGGGGGCCAAGAGACCCAGTACTTC
v_call: TRBV4-2
clone_size: NA
d_call: TRBD1
j_call: TRBJ2-5

cdr3_aa: CASSSRKGNTEAFF
cdr3_nt: TGTGCCAGCAGCTCCCGGAAGGGGAACACTGAAGCTTTCTTT
v_call: TRBV6-5
clone_size: few
d_call: NA
j_call: TRBJ1-1

cdr3_aa: CASSSIGVESNQPQHF
cdr3_nt: TGTGCCAGCAGTTCTATCGGAGTAGAGAGCAATCAGCCCCAGCATTTT
v_call: TRBV12-3/TRBV12-4
clone_size: many
d_call: NA
j_call: TRBJ1-5

cdr3_aa: CAIRGKTGYEQYF
cdr3_nt: TGTGCCATCAGGGGGAAGACAGGCTACGAGCAGTACTTC
v_call: TRBV10-3
clone_size: NA
d_call: NA
j_call: TRBJ2-7

cdr3_aa: CASSFRAREQYF
cdr3_nt: TGTGCCAGCAGCTTCCGCGCTCGGGAGCAGTACTTC
v_call: TRBV7-9
clone_size: NA
d_call: NA
j_call: TRBJ2-7

cdr3_aa: CASSYHYEKLFF
cdr3_nt: TGTGCCAGCAGTTACCACTATGAAAAACTGTTTTTT
v_call: TRBV6-6
clone_size: NA
d_call: NA
j_call: TRBJ1-4

cdr3_aa: CASSQGGSDGYTF
cdr3_nt: TGTGCCAGCAGCCAGGGAGGGTCTGATGGCTACACCTTC
v_call: TRBV7-8
clone_size: NA
d_call: NA
j_call: TRBJ1-2

cdr3_aa: CASSPPLAGDVPYEQYF
cdr3_nt: TGTGCCAGCAGTCCGCCCCTAGCGGGGGACGTCCCCTACGAGCAGTACTTC
v_call: TRBV12-3/TRBV12-4
clone_size: few
d_call: TRBD2
j_call: TRBJ2-7

cdr3_aa: CARDREGTGELFF
cdr3_nt: TGTGCCAGGGACAGGGAGGGCACCGGGGAGCTGTTTTTT
v_call: TRBV12-3/TRBV12-4
clone_size: few
d_call: NA
j_call: TRBJ2-2

cdr3_aa: CASSFEVRGLDTEAFF
cdr3_nt: TGTGCCAGCAGTTTTGAAGTGAGGGGCTTGGACACTGAAGCTTTCTTT
v_call: TRBV12-3/TRBV12-4
clone_size: NA
d_call: NA
j_call: TRBJ1-1

cdr3_aa: CASSAPGQGHTEAFF
cdr3_nt: TGTGCCAGCAGTGCGCCGGGACAGGGGCACACTGAAGCTTTCTTT
v_call: TRBV5-6
clone_size: NA
d_call: TRBD1
j_call: TRBJ1-1

cdr3_aa: CASRPGTGYQPQHF
cdr3_nt: TGTGCCAGCAGACCAGGGACAGGGTATCAGCCCCAGCATTTT
v_call: TRBV6-2/TRBV6-3
clone_size: few
d_call: TRBD1
j_call: TRBJ1-5

cdr3_aa: CASSTLFQGANQPQHF
cdr3_nt: TGTGCCAGCAGTACTTTATTCCAGGGGGCCAATCAGCCCCAGCATTTT
v_call: TRBV27
clone_size: NA
d_call: TRBD1
j_call: TRBJ1-5

cdr3_aa: CASIRRDTLSTDTQYF
cdr3_nt: TGTGCCAGCATTCGACGGGACACCCTTAGCACAGATACGCAGTATTTT
v_call: TRBV12-3/TRBV12-4
clone_size: NA
d_call: NA
j_call: TRBJ2-3

cdr3_aa: CASSQEPGAPYEQYF
cdr3_nt: TGCGCCAGCAGCCAAGAACCGGGGGCCCCCTACGAGCAGTACTTC
v_call: TRBV4-1
clone_size: few
d_call: NA
j_call: TRBJ2-7

cdr3_aa: CASSESGQGLNSPLHF
cdr3_nt: TGCGCCAGCAGTGAGTCAGGACAGGGTCTTAATTCACCCCTCCACTTT
v_call: TRBV10-2
clone_size: many
d_call: TRBD1
j_call: TRBJ1-6

cdr3_aa: CASRADSFSGYTF
cdr3_nt: TGTGCCAGCAGAGCTGACAGTTTCTCCGGCTACACCTTC
v_call: TRBV12-3/TRBV12-4
clone_size: NA
d_call: NA
j_call: TRBJ1-2

cdr3_aa: CASSQAFDLNYGYTF
cdr3_nt: TGTGCCAGCAGCCAAGCTTTTGATCTAAACTATGGCTACACCTTC
v_call: TRBV4-2
clone_size: NA
d_call: NA
j_call: TRBJ1-2

cdr3_aa: CASSEAGRVWRTEAFF
cdr3_nt: TGTGCCAGCAGTGAAGCAGGGAGGGTTTGGCGGACTGAAGCTTTCTTT
v_call: TRBV2
clone_size: NA
d_call: NA
j_call: TRBJ1-1

cdr3_aa: CASSEGTVHGYTF
cdr3_nt: TGTGCCAGCAGCGAAGGGACAGTCCATGGCTACACCTTC
v_call: TRBV5-8
clone_size: NA
d_call: TRBD1
j_call: TRBJ1-2

cdr3_aa: CASTWTEGEKLFF
cdr3_nt: TGTGCCAGCACCTGGACCGAGGGCGAAAAACTGTTTTTT
v_call: TRBV12-3/TRBV12-4
clone_size: few
d_call: NA
j_call: TRBJ1-4

cdr3_aa: CASMGAGTGELFF
cdr3_nt: TGTGCCAGCATGGGGGCGGGCACCGGGGAGCTGTTTTTT
v_call: TRBV6-5
clone_size: few
d_call: NA
j_call: TRBJ2-2

cdr3_aa: CASSLAGFDTF
cdr3_nt: TGTGCCAGCAGCTTAGCCGGGTTCGACACCTTC
v_call: TRBV7-9
clone_size: few
d_call: NA
j_call: TRBJ1-2

cdr3_aa: CASSLYPSEYYEQYF
cdr3_nt: TGTGCCAGCAGCTTATACCCCAGCGAATACTACGAGCAGTACTTC
v_call: TRBV7-2
clone_size: NA
d_call: NA
j_call: TRBJ2-7

cdr3_aa: CATSDMGQGEGGYTF
cdr3_nt: TGTGCCACCAGTGATATGGGACAGGGCGAAGGAGGCTACACCTTC
v_call: TRBV24-1
clone_size: NA
d_call: TRBD1
j_call: TRBJ1-2

cdr3_aa: CASSHVGQGNEQYF
cdr3_nt: TGCGCCAGCAGCCACGTCGGACAGGGAAACGAGCAGTACTTC
v_call: TRBV4-1
clone_size: NA
d_call: TRBD1
j_call: TRBJ2-7

cdr3_aa: CASSADGSYGYTF
cdr3_nt: TGTGCCAGCAGCGCAGACGGGAGCTATGGCTACACCTTC
v_call: TRBV27
clone_size: NA
d_call: NA
j_call: TRBJ1-2

cdr3_aa: CASSLGLPKLPGEFF
cdr3_nt: TGTGCCAGCAGCTTGGGACTTCCCAAACTCCCGGGGGAGTTCTTT
v_call: TRBV7-4
clone_size: few
d_call: NA
j_call: TRBJ2-3

cdr3_aa: CASSLGYSNQPQHF
cdr3_nt: TGTGCCAGCAGCTTAGGGTATAGCAATCAGCCCCAGCATTTT
v_call: TRBV7-2
clone_size: many
d_call: NA
j_call: TRBJ1-5

cdr3_aa: CAISEPDRARNGYTF
cdr3_nt: TGTGCCATCAGTGAGCCGGACAGGGCACGCAATGGCTACACCTTC
v_call: TRBV10-3
clone_size: few
d_call: TRBD1
j_call: TRBJ1-2

cdr3_aa: CSARLYNEQFF
cdr3_nt: TGCAGTGCTAGACTCTACAATGAGCAGTTCTTC
v_call: TRBV20-1
clone_size: NA
d_call: NA
j_call: TRBJ2-1

cdr3_aa: CASSPRYVGDGYTF
cdr3_nt: TGTGCCAGCAGCCCCCGTTACGTAGGGGATGGCTACACCTTC
v_call: TRBV7-9
clone_size: once
d_call: NA
j_call: TRBJ1-2